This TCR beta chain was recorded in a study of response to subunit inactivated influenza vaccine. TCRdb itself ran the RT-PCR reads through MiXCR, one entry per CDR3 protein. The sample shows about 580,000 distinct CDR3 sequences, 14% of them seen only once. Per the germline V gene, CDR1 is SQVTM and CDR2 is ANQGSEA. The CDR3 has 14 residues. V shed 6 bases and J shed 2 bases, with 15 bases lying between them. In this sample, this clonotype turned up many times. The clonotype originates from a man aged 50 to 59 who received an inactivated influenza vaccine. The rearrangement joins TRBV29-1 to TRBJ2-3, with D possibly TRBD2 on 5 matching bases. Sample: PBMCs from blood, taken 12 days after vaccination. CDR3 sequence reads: CSVDEGSNTDTQYF. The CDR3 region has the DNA TGCAGCGTGGATGAGGGTTCGAACACAGATACGCAGTATTTT.